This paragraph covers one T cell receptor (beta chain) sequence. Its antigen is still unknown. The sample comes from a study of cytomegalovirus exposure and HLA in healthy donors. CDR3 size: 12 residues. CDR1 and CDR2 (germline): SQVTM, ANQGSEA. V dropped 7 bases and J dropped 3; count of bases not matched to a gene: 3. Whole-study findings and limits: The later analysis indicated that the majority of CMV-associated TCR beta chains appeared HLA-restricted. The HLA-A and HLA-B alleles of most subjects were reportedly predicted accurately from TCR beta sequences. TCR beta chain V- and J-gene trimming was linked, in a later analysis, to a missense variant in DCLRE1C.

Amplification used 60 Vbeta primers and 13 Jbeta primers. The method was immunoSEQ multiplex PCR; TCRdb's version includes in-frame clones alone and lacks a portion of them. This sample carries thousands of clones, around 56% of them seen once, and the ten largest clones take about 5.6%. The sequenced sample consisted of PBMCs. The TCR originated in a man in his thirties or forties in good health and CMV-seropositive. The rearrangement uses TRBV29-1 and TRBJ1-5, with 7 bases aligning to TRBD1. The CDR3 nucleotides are TGCAGCGCGACAGGGACCAATCAGCCCCAGCATTTT. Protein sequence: CSATGTNQPQHF.